The TCR beta chain under discussion was sequenced for a study of T-cell reconstitution after alpha-beta-depleted transplantation in children. CDR1 and CDR2 from the germline V gene are KGHSH and LQKENI. With 1 base removed from V and 8 bases from J, the gap between germline ends came to 14 bases. This CDR3 region has 15 residues. In this sample, this clonotype turned up a few times. The TCRbeta library incorporated unique molecular identifiers. TCRdb redid the calling of the PCR reads with MiXCR, one entry per CDR3 protein. The sample consists of 250,000 to 350,000 distinct CDR3 sequences, approximately 9.6% of them appearing once.

The chain links TRBV18 to TRBJ1-4, with D possibly TRBD1 on 5 matching bases. This sequence originates from a human donor who donated a stem cell graft to a child with SCID. The sequencing used PBMCs from the stem cell graft donor, collected from the stem cell graft. The CDR3 spells CASSPQRATGEKLFF. CDR3 DNA: TGTGCCAGCTCACCACAACGGGCAACAGGCGAAAAACTGTTTTTT.